A single sample is the source of the 21 T cell receptor beta chains below, sequenced in a study of early T cells in non-severe SARS-CoV-2 infection. TCRdb independently ran MiXCR on the 5' RACE reads; one entry per CDR3 protein. Of 70,000 to 85,000 distinct CDR3 sequences in the sample, 13% were seen once. The material sequenced was whole blood. The origin of the receptors is an adult who was a healthcare worker with PCR-confirmed SARS-CoV-2 infection or an uninfected control (not recorded which).

This clonotype has at least ten counts. This sequence joins TRBV27 and TRBJ2-7; TRBD1 agrees at 9 bases. The CDR3 loop spans 13 amino acids. After removal of 8 bases from V and 3 bases from J, the junction contained 5 bases not matched to a gene. Per germline, CDR1 MNHEY and CDR2 SMNVEV (reference sequence). The CDR3 nucleotides are TGTGCCAGCTCCGGGACAGGGCTCTACGAGCAGTACTTC. Protein product: CASSGTGLYEQYF.

CDR3: CASRSDPNTDTQYF. In nucleotides, the CDR3 is TGCGCCAGCCGCTCGGACCCAAACACAGATACGCAGTATTTT. The chain couples TRBV5-1 to TRBJ2-3, with D uncertain. The ends were cut back, 7 bases at V and 2 bases at J, with 14 bases in the middle. The CDR3 contains 14 residues. The germline gives CDR1 SGHRS, CDR2 YFSETQ.

The V and J genes are TRBV20-1 and TRBJ2-7; 10 bases are a match to TRBD1. The J segment lost 1 base and the V segment lost 4 bases, leaving 4 bases of the junction unmatched. The CDR3 is 14 amino acids. Germline values: CDR1 DFQATT, CDR2 SNEGSKA (reference sequence). The CDR3 nucleotides read TGCAGTGCTACCAGGACAGGGGGTTCCTACGAGCAGTACTTC. Translated: CSATRTGGSYEQYF.

V usage is TRBV7-2 and J usage is TRBJ2-5; 8 bases line up with TRBD2. V lost 3 bases to trimming and J lost 5 bases; unmatched junction nucleotides: 8. The CDR3 spans 15 residues. The germline V gene has CDR1 SGHTA and CDR2 FQGNSA. The CDR3 nucleotides are TGTGCCAGCAGCTTTGGACTAGCTCGCGGGGAGACCCAGTACTTC. Its translation: CASSFGLARGETQYF.

This clonotype appeared a few times. This chain connects TRBV10-3 to TRBJ2-1, with D tentatively TRBD1 (5 bases). Germline V gene data show CDR1 as ENHRY and CDR2 as SYGVKD. The CDR3 runs to 14 residues. Trimming cost V 8 bases and J 1 base, with 12 bases left between them. The DNA for the CDR3 is TGTGCCATCCAGGGCGGTGGTTCCTACAATGAGCAGTTCTTC. Protein sequence: CAIQGGGSYNEQFF.

This clonotype was counted only a few times. The CDR3 coding sequence is TGTGCCAGCAGCTTTAGACGGGGCTCTTCCTACAATGAGCAGTTCTTC. It specifies CASSFRRGSSYNEQFF. The rearrangement joins TRBV11-1 to TRBJ2-1; D is possibly TRBD1 or TRBD2 (5 bases each). Germline-derived CDR1 and CDR2 are SGHAT and FQDESV (reference sequence). The germline V and J ends were trimmed by 3 bases and 1 base, with 13 bases remaining between them. This CDR3 region has 16 residues.

The chain uses TRBV12-5 and TRBJ1-1, with a possible D match to TRBD1 (5 bases). The germline gives CDR1 LGHNT, CDR2 FRNRAP. V was pared by 1 base and J by 3 bases, with 9 bases between. The CDR3 covers 14 residues. The CDR3 protein is CASGLGGRYTEAFF. The CDR3 nucleotides read TGTGCTAGTGGTTTGGGGGGACGGTACACTGAAGCTTTCTTT.

In its sample, this clonotype was seen a few times. The chain recombines TRBV28 with TRBJ2-5; a weak D match, TRBD2 (5 bases). The CDR3 totals 13 residues. Germline CDR1 reads MDHEN; CDR2 reads SYDVKM. V was cut by 11 bases and J by 0 bases, with 13 bases left in between. The CDR3 loop reads CAVRDSYQETQYF. The DNA for the CDR3 is TGTGCCGTACGGGATTCGTACCAAGAGACCCAGTACTTC.

The CDR3 region is CASNRRGDTEAFF. The CDR3 bases are TGTGCCAGCAACCGCAGGGGAGACACTGAAGCTTTCTTT. The rearrangement joins TRBV27 to TRBJ1-1; tentatively, D is TRBD1 (6 bases). Germline assignment: CDR1 MNHEY and CDR2 SMNVEV (reference sequence). Trimming removed 7 bases at V and 3 bases at J, with 12 bases between. This CDR3 has 13 amino acids.

This clonotype was recorded at least ten times. The rearrangement uses TRBV7-4 and TRBJ1-5, with 8 bases fitting TRBD1. CDR1 SGHVT and CDR2 SQSDAQ come from the germline V gene. CDR3 size: 19 residues. Germline trimming cut 5 bases from V and 0 bases from J; bases unmatched to any gene: 15. This CDR3 reads CASSPGSGQAGDSNQPQHF. The CDR3 nucleotides are TGTGCCAGCAGCCCCGGTTCGGGACAGGCGGGAGATAGCAATCAGCCCCAGCATTTT.

This clonotype appeared a few times. This sequence joins TRBV5-1 and TRBJ2-1; D may be TRBD1 (6 bases). CDR1 and CDR2 (germline): SGHRS, YFSETQ. This CDR3 has 18 residues. V lost 4 bases and J lost 3, with 23 bases in between. CDR3 amino acids: CASSQTGTMSHYYNEQFF. The CDR3, as DNA: TGCGCCAGCAGCCAAACCGGGACAATGAGCCACTACTACAATGAGCAGTTCTTC.

The rearrangement uses TRBV28 and TRBJ2-7; 14 positions agree with TRBD2. The CDR3 loop spans 15 amino acids. Trimming at V came to 5 bases and at J to 4 bases, leaving 4 bases not matched to a gene. Germline V gene sequence: CDR1 MDHEN, CDR2 SYDVKM. The CDR3 is CASSPGTSGSYEQYF. CDR3 in DNA: TGTGCCAGCAGTCCGGGGACTAGCGGGAGTTACGAGCAGTACTTC.

The V call is TRBV29-1, the J call TRBJ1-5; no definite D call. V lost 5 bases to trimming and J lost 5 bases, with 10 bases between them. The germline V gene has CDR1 SQVTM and CDR2 ANQGSEA. The CDR3 runs to 12 residues. In DNA form, the CDR3 reads TGCAGCGTTCCGGGGATCCATCAGCCCCAGCATTTT. Translating it yields CSVPGIHQPQHF.

This clonotype was counted a few times. The CDR3 nucleotides are TGTGCCAGCAAAGGTTTCTCACCCCTCCACTTT. Its translation is CASKGFSPLHF. V usage is TRBV12-3 or TRBV12-4 and J usage is TRBJ1-6, with D unresolved. Trimming shortened V by 7 bases and J by 10 bases, and 8 bases separated the two germline ends. This CDR3 is 11 amino acids long.

In its sample, this clonotype was seen a few times. This chain uses TRBV5-1 with TRBJ2-5; D may be TRBD2 (6 bases). This CDR3 region has 15 residues. The V gene's germline CDR1 is SGHRS and CDR2 YFSETQ. Deletions cut 4 bases from V and 4 bases from J, with 17 bases between. CDR3 residues: CASSTRTGLPETQYF. The CDR3, as DNA: TGCGCCAGCAGCACCCGTACCGGACTACCAGAGACCCAGTACTTC.

In its sample, this clonotype was seen a few times. This chain links TRBV5-1 with TRBJ2-1, with D perhaps being TRBD1 or TRBD2 (5 bases each). The CDR3 contains 12 residues. Trimming took off 4 bases at V and 12 bases at J, with 14 bases between the two ends. CDR1 is SGHRS, CDR2 YFSETQ, per germline. The CDR3 sequence: CASSREGESQFF. In nucleotides, the CDR3 is TGCGCCAGCAGCCGAGAAGGGGAGTCGCAGTTCTTC.

The chain combines TRBV6-1 with TRBJ2-3, with D perhaps matching TRBD2 (7 bases). The CDR3 is 15 residues long. V was shortened by 6 bases and J by 4 bases, with 17 bases between the two germline ends. Germline V gene data show CDR1 as MNHNS and CDR2 as SASEGT. The CDR3 bases are TGTGCCAGCAGAGCTAACCGGGGGGCGTCAGATACGCAGTATTTT. This codes for CASRANRGASDTQYF.

This clonotype was counted many times. This chain joins TRBV20-1 and TRBJ2-3; TRBD2 matches 11 bases. The CDR3 loop spans 15 amino acids. V shed 6 bases and J 6 bases; nucleotides not matched to a gene: 11. CDR1 DFQATT and CDR2 SNEGSKA come from the germline V gene (reference sequence). In DNA, the CDR3 is TGCAGTGCCCCCCCTAGCGGGAGGATTAGCGATACGCAGTATTTT. Protein sequence: CSAPPSGRISDTQYF.

The genes are TRBV7-9 and TRBJ2-1; 10 positions match TRBD2. The germline V gene has CDR1 SEHNR and CDR2 FQNEAQ (reference sequence). The V segment lost 4 bases and the J segment 6 bases; nucleotides outside the gene matches: 6. CDR3 length equals 15 residues. CDR3 DNA: TGTGCCAGCAGCTCGGGGAGCGGGAGGGTCAATGAGCAGTTCTTC. It yields the protein CASSSGSGRVNEQFF.

The sample holds a few counts of this clonotype. This sequence joins TRBV11-2 and TRBJ2-7; 7 positions match TRBD1. CDR3 size: 15 residues. Per the germline V gene, CDR1 is SGHAT and CDR2 is FQNNGV. J was trimmed by 2 bases and V by 3 bases; bases with no gene match: 7. The CDR3 nucleotides are TGTGCCAGCAGCTTCGGGACAGACTCCACCTACGAGCAGTACTTC. Translating it yields CASSFGTDSTYEQYF.

This chain uses TRBV10-3 with TRBJ2-7, with D unresolved. Looked up from germline, CDR1 is ENHRY and CDR2 is SYGVKD. The CDR3 runs 14 residues. V was clipped by 4 bases and J by 6 bases, with 16 bases between them. The CDR3 region is CAISVDLSRLEQYF. CDR3 coding DNA: TGTGCCATCAGTGTTGACCTTTCTCGACTCGAGCAGTACTTC.